This T cell receptor beta chain is drawn from a study of T cells expressing NK-cell markers. Overall study: From sorted CD3+CD56+NKG2C+, CD3+CD56+NKG2C- and CD3+CD56-NKG2C+ T cells came the TCR beta repertoires. General observations from the study: Of the CD8+ T cell pool in more than 5 donors, about 1.0-7.0% was accounted for by dominant NKG2C+ clonotypes. There remained a lack of clarity about HCMV specificity of expanded NKG2C+ T cell clones.

The germline CDR1 and CDR2 sequences are MGHDK and SYGVNS. The CDR3 contains 16 residues. TCR beta cDNA was generated via 5'RACE template switching incorporating UMIs. TCRdb reprocessed the 5' RACE reads, with one entry per CDR3 protein and no DNA. The sample's table shows 350,000 to 450,000 distinct CDR3 sequences. In the case of this clonotype: The target antigen is unknown.

The material sequenced was blood T cells: a sorted CD56 or NKG2C T cell subset, CD4+ or CD8+ T cells, or bulk PBMC T cells (not recorded which). The origin of this receptor is a man between 18 and 69 years old in good health. The chain uses TRBV25-1 and TRBJ2-5; the D call of TRBD2 rests on TCRdb alone, since no DNA is present to check it. This CDR3 is CASSTHSGPKGETQYF.